This is a list of T cell receptor beta chains from one sample in a study of control samples from healthy donors and cancer patients. Repertoires were generated with immunoSEQ multiplex PCR, while TCRdb's copy carries only in-frame clones and drops some. The sample records about 150,000 clones, 85% to 95% being singletons. Sequenced input: blood. These receptors came from a middle-aged man in good health. Each CDR3 is given without its conserved first and last residue. Each record gives: V gene, J gene, CDR3 protein.

V gene: TRBV7-8
J gene: TRBJ1-3
CDR3 protein: ASSPGTAGFSGNTIY

V gene: TRBV5-6
J gene: TRBJ1-5
CDR3 protein: ASREGQGARLSNQPQH

V gene: TRBV5-4
J gene: TRBJ2-3
CDR3 protein: ASSRQGAVTDTQY

V gene: TRBV6-5
J gene: TRBJ2-7
CDR3 protein: ASSPEGAYEQY

V gene: TRBV5-1
J gene: TRBJ2-2
CDR3 protein: ASNRGSNTGELF

V gene: TRBV5-1
J gene: TRBJ2-6
CDR3 protein: ASSLRGAGANVLT

V gene: TRBV5-6
J gene: TRBJ1-1
CDR3 protein: ASSYTTGQNTEAF

V gene: TRBV7-9
J gene: TRBJ1-2
CDR3 protein: ASSSNGYGYT

V gene: TRBV6-5
J gene: TRBJ2-2
CDR3 protein: ASSYGSTGIPGELF

V gene: TRBV3-1/TRBV3-2
J gene: TRBJ1-2
CDR3 protein: ASSRQNYGYT

V gene: TRBV19
J gene: TRBJ2-3
CDR3 protein: ASTPGGPSTDTQY

V gene: TRBV28
J gene: TRBJ2-3
CDR3 protein: ASSVVSGGAVDTQY

V gene: TRBV29-1
J gene: TRBJ1-4
CDR3 protein: SGGTGGEKLF

V gene: TRBV30
J gene: TRBJ1-6
CDR3 protein: AWSLTGNSPLH

V gene: TRBV24-1
J gene: TRBJ1-2
CDR3 protein: ATSDFQGYGYT

V gene: TRBV5-1
J gene: TRBJ1-1
CDR3 protein: ASSLVTLNTEAF

V gene: TRBV6-6
J gene: TRBJ1-4
CDR3 protein: ASSRQGLGKLF

V gene: TRBV7-3
J gene: TRBJ2-7
CDR3 protein: ASSLGGDYEQY

V gene: TRBV6-5
J gene: TRBJ2-7
CDR3 protein: ASSPRRAHYEQY

V gene: TRBV28
J gene: TRBJ1-2
CDR3 protein: ASSSIPGNNGYT

V gene: TRBV9
J gene: TRBJ1-2
CDR3 protein: ASSAPTGSGYT

V gene: TRBV12-3/TRBV12-4
J gene: TRBJ1-5
CDR3 protein: ASSFGIGQPQH

V gene: TRBV27
J gene: TRBJ2-4
CDR3 protein: ATRGAGGPKNIQY

V gene: TRBV4-1
J gene: TRBJ1-3
CDR3 protein: ASSQSGRLSSGNTIY

V gene: TRBV27
J gene: TRBJ1-2
CDR3 protein: ASSLSGTVYGYT

V gene: TRBV19
J gene: TRBJ2-4
CDR3 protein: ASSPGGELRAKNIQY

V gene: TRBV5-4
J gene: TRBJ1-1
CDR3 protein: ASSLGGMRGTEAF

V gene: TRBV19
J gene: TRBJ1-1
CDR3 protein: ASRHRENTEAF

V gene: TRBV18
J gene: TRBJ2-7
CDR3 protein: ASSPLYDYEQY

V gene: TRBV27
J gene: TRBJ2-3
CDR3 protein: ASSLGWGTSTDTQY

V gene: TRBV19
J gene: TRBJ1-1
CDR3 protein: ASSSQVGAEAF

V gene: TRBV6-5
J gene: TRBJ1-1
CDR3 protein: ASSRQNRGTEAF

V gene: TRBV9
J gene: TRBJ2-3
CDR3 protein: ASSVVSGANTDTQY

V gene: TRBV5-1
J gene: TRBJ2-5
CDR3 protein: ASSQTGGRGETQY

V gene: TRBV19
J gene: TRBJ1-1
CDR3 protein: ASSRGPGIWEAF

V gene: TRBV6-2/TRBV6-3
J gene: TRBJ1-5
CDR3 protein: ASSLPQATGRTQPQH

V gene: TRBV6-2/TRBV6-3
J gene: TRBJ2-7
CDR3 protein: ASSYSRTGGARVGRTYEQY

V gene: TRBV28
J gene: TRBJ2-7
CDR3 protein: ASSPASAYEQY

V gene: TRBV30
J gene: TRBJ1-1
CDR3 protein: AWKESPGGLNTEAF

V gene: TRBV7-9
J gene: TRBJ1-1
CDR3 protein: ASGLTGRNTEAF

V gene: TRBV6-4
J gene: TRBJ2-3
CDR3 protein: ASRPTSGGPTDTQY

V gene: TRBV7-2
J gene: TRBJ2-3
CDR3 protein: ASSSLTTDTQY

V gene: TRBV5-4
J gene: TRBJ2-1
CDR3 protein: ASSFGQGAYEQF

V gene: TRBV27
J gene: TRBJ2-7
CDR3 protein: ASSSDPRGYEQY

V gene: TRBV19
J gene: TRBJ1-2
CDR3 protein: ASHQGDYGYT

V gene: TRBV7-9
J gene: TRBJ1-2
CDR3 protein: ASSPTGSYYGYT

V gene: TRBV4-1
J gene: TRBJ1-6
CDR3 protein: ASSPTGVKNSPLH

V gene: TRBV5-3
J gene: TRBJ2-7
CDR3 protein: ARLEGGGAPWEQY

V gene: TRBV6-2/TRBV6-3
J gene: TRBJ2-1
CDR3 protein: ASSARGSTYNEQF

V gene: TRBV2
J gene: TRBJ2-1
CDR3 protein: ASSADRGFHEQF

V gene: TRBV28
J gene: TRBJ1-2
CDR3 protein: ATRTGNYGYT